This T cell receptor beta chain emerged from a study of cytomegalovirus exposure and HLA in healthy donors. Primers included in the PCR were 60 Vbeta and 13 Jbeta primers. Sequenced by immunoSEQ multiplex PCR; TCRdb stores in-frame clones only, minus some. Seen here are 150,000 to 180,000 clones, roughly three quarters observed once, and the top ten hold less than 10%. The CDR3 has 18 amino acids. CDR1 is WNHNN, CDR2 SYGVQD, per germline (reference sequence). Trimming removed 0 bases at V and 0 bases at J, with 14 bases between. J is TRBJ1-4 and V is TRBV10-1; the D gene is possibly TRBD1 (6 bases). This TCR derives from a man aged 30 to 45 in good health and CMV-seropositive. Sequencing was carried out using PBMCs. CDR3 region: CASSESGSGVATNEKLFF. The CDR3 DNA is TGCGCCAGCAGTGAGTCTGGTTCAGGGGTTGCAACTAATGAAAAACTGTTTTTT.